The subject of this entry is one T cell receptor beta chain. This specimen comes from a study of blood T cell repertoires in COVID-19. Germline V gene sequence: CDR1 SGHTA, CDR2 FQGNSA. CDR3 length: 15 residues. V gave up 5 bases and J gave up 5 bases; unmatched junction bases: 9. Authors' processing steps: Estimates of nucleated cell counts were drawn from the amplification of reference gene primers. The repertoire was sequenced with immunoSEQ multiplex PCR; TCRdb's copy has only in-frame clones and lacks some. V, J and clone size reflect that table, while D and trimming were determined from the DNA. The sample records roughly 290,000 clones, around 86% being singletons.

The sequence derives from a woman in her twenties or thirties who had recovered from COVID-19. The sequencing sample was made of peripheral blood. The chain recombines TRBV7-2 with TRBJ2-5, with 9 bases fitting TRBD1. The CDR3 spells CASSRTTGGAETQYF. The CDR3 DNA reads TGTGCCAGCAGCAGAACCACAGGGGGCGCGGAGACCCAGTACTTC. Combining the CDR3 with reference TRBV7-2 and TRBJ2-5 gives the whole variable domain GAGVSQSPSNKVTEKGKDVELRCDPISGHTALYWYRQSLGQGLEFLIYFQGNSAPDKSGLPSDRFSAERTGGSVSTLTIQRTQQEDSAVYLCASSRTTGGAETQYFGPGTRLLVL.